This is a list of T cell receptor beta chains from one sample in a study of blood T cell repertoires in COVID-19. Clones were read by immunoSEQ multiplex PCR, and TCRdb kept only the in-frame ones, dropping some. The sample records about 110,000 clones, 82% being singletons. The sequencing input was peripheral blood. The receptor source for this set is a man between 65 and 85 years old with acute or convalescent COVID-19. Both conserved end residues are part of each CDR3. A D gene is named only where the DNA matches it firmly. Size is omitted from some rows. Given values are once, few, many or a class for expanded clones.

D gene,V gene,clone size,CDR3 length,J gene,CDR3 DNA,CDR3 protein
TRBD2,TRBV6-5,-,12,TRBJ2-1,TGTGCCAGCAGGACTAGCTGGAATGAGCAGTTCTTC,CASRTSWNEQFF
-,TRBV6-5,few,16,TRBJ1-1,TGTGCCAGCAGTTACTGGACTATGGGGGGGGGATCTGAAGCTTTCTTT,CASSYWTMGGGSEAFF
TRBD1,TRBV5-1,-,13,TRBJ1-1,TGCGCCAGCAGCTTGGAGACAGGGGCTGAAGCTTTCTTT,CASSLETGAEAFF
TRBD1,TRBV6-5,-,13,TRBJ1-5,TGTGCCAGCGGACAGGGGAGGAATCAGCCCCAGCATTTT,CASGQGRNQPQHF
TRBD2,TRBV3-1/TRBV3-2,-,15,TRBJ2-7,TGTGCCAGCAGCCGAACACTAGCGGCTACCTACGAGCAGTACTTC,CASSRTLAATYEQYF
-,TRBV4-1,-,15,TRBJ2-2,TGCGCCAGCAGTCGCGGGGGCCCGAACACCGGGGAGCTGTTTTTT,CASSRGGPNTGELFF
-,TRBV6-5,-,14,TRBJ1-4,TGTGCCAGCACATGGGGCACAACTAATGAAAAACTGTTTTTT,CASTWGTTNEKLFF
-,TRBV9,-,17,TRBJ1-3,TGTGCCAGCAGCGTTTTTGAAGGTGGGAGCTCTGGAAACACCATATATTTT,CASSVFEGGSSGNTIYF
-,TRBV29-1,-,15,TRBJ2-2,TGCAGCGTAAGAACCGGGACTGCGAACACCGGGGAGCTGTTTTTT,CSVRTGTANTGELFF
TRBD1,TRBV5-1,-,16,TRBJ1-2,TGCGCCAGCAGCTCTTCCGGGACAGGCGCTAACTATGGCTACACCTTC,CASSSSGTGANYGYTF
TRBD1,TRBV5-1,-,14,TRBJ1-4,TGCGCCAGCAGCCGACAGGGGCTTAATGAAAAACTGTTTTTT,CASSRQGLNEKLFF
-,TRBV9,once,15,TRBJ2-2,TGTGCCAGCAGCGTAGGTGGGGGCGCTTCCGGGGAGCTGTTTTTT,CASSVGGGASGELFF
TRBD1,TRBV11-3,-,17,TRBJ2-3,TGTGCCAGCAGCTTAGATCTGTTGGGACAGGGCACAGATACGCAGTATTTT,CASSLDLLGQGTDTQYF
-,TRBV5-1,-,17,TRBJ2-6,TGCGCCAGCAGCTTGTCTCAGGGTCTATCTGGGGCCAACGTCCTGACTTTC,CASSLSQGLSGANVLTF
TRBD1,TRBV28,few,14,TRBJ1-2,TGTGCCAGCAGTTCTGGACAGGGAAGCTATGGCTACACCTTC,CASSSGQGSYGYTF
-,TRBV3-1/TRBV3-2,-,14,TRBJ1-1,TGTGCCAGCAGCCGCCTACAGGGGAACACTGAAGCTTTCTTT,CASSRLQGNTEAFF
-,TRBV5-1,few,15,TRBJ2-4,TGCGCCAGCAGCACGGGAGGGGACAGGGTTAGCATTCAGTACTTC,CASSTGGDRVSIQYF
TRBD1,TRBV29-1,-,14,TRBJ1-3,TGCAGCGTCGGTGGACAGGGATCTGGAAACACCATATATTTT,CSVGGQGSGNTIYF
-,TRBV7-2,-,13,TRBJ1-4,TGTGCCAGCAGCTCTGCAACTAATGAAAAACTGTTTTTT,CASSSATNEKLFF
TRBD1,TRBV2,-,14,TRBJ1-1,TGTGCCAGCAGGGCGGACAGGTCTAACACTGAAGCTTTCTTT,CASRADRSNTEAFF
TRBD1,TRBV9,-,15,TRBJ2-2,TGTGCCAGCAGCGTACCCCCGACAGGGGACGGGGAGCTGTTTTTT,CASSVPPTGDGELFF
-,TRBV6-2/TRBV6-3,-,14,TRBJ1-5,TGTGCCAGCAGTTCCTGGGGGGAGGATCAGCCCCAGCATTTT,CASSSWGEDQPQHF
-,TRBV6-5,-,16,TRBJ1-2,TGTGCCAGCAGTTACGTTAAAGACAGCCCACGGCGGGGCTACACCTTC,CASSYVKDSPRRGYTF
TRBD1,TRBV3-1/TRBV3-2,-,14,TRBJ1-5,TGTGCCAGCAGCCCAGGGGGCGCATCTCAGCCCCAGCATTTT,CASSPGGASQPQHF
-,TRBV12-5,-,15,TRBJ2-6,TGTGCTAGTGGTACAACAGGAACAGGGGCCAACGTCCTGACTTTC,CASGTTGTGANVLTF
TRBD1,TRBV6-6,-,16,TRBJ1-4,TGTGCCAGCAGTGGGACAGACCGTGCAACTAATGAAAAACTGTTTTTT,CASSGTDRATNEKLFF
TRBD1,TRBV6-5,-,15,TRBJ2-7,TGTGCCAGCAGTTACGGTGGACAGGGCCTCTACGAGCAGTACTTC,CASSYGGQGLYEQYF
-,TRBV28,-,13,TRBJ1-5,TGTGCCAGCAACAGGGATAGCAATCAGCCCCAGCATTTT,CASNRDSNQPQHF
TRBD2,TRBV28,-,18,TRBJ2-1,TGTGCCAGCAGTTTATCCGGACTAGCGGGGGGGAAGAGGAATGAGCAGTTCTTC,CASSLSGLAGGKRNEQFF
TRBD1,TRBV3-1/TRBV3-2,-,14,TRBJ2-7,TGTGCCAGCAGCCGACAGGGGACCGTCTACGAGCAGTACTTC,CASSRQGTVYEQYF
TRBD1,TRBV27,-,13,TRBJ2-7,TGTGCCAGCAGTCTACTACAGGGGAACGAGCAGTACTTC,CASSLLQGNEQYF
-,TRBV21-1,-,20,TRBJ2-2,TGTGCCAGCAGCAAATCGTTCCCGGGACTAGCCCACAAGGGGACCGGGGAGCTGTTTTTT,CASSKSFPGLAHKGTGELFF
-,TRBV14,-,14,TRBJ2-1,TGTGCCAGCAGCCAACGTGACAGGTTGGGTGAGCAGTTCTTC,CASSQRDRLGEQFF
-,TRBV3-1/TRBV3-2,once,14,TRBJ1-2,TGTGCCAGCAGCCAGGGGGCGGGTAACTATGGCTACACCTTC,CASSQGAGNYGYTF
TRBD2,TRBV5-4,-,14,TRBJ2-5,TGTGCCAGCACGAGTCCGGGGGGGGGTAAGAGCCAGTACTTC,CASTSPGGGKSQYF